The rows below give T cell receptor beta chains drawn from one sample of a study of PD-1 blockade in classical Hodgkin lymphoma. Method: immunoSEQ multiplex PCR; TCRdb's copy keeps in-frame clones and lacks some. This table has approximately 93,000 clones, over 75% appearing once. Sequencing used peripheral blood mononuclear cells (PBMCs), obtained before the fourth cycle of nivolumab. The receptors were gathered from a human donor with classical Hodgkin lymphoma. The CDR3 runs from the conserved cysteine through the conserved F or W. D genes are given only for firm matches. Clone sizes are given selectively: once, few, many, or a class where the clone is expanded.

TRBV5-5	TRBJ2-7	.	TRBD2	CASSYTGSGRGYEQYF	TGTGCCAGCAGCTACACGGGTAGCGGGAGAGGTTACGAGCAGTACTTC
TRBV18	TRBJ1-5	.	.	CASSPSGGVSNQPQHF	TGTGCCAGCTCACCGTCTGGGGGCGTTAGCAATCAGCCCCAGCATTTT
TRBV19	TRBJ2-3	.	TRBD2	CASSKGRLAGTDTQYF	TGTGCCAGTAGTAAAGGGAGACTAGCGGGGACAGATACGCAGTATTTT
TRBV5-1	TRBJ1-6	.	.	CASSLVSSGRNSPLHF	TGCGCCAGCAGCTTGGTCTCGTCGGGACGGAATTCACCCCTCCACTTT
TRBV5-1	TRBJ2-6	.	TRBD1	CASSLRAGGSGANVLTF	TGCGCCAGCAGCTTGAGGGCAGGGGGCTCTGGGGCCAACGTCCTGACTTTC
TRBV30	TRBJ1-5	once	.	CAWSEGEGVNQPQHF	TGTGCCTGGAGCGAGGGTGAGGGGGTCAATCAGCCCCAGCATTTT
TRBV2	TRBJ2-2	.	.	CASSREENTGELFF	TGTGCCAGCAGTAGGGAAGAGAACACCGGGGAGCTGTTTTTT
TRBV5-8	TRBJ2-5	.	TRBD1	CASRTGGLGGETQYF	TGTGCCAGCAGAACAGGGGGCTTGGGTGGAGAGACCCAGTACTTC
TRBV4-1	TRBJ2-7	.	.	CASSQSLPGVDEQYF	TGCGCCAGCAGCCAATCGCTGCCAGGTGTAGACGAGCAGTACTTC
TRBV18	TRBJ1-5	.	.	CASSFEEDQPQHF	TGTGCCAGCTCGTTTGAGGAAGATCAGCCCCAGCATTTT
TRBV7-2	TRBJ2-3	.	.	CASSFRGGDTDTQYF	TGTGCCAGCAGCTTTCGAGGGGGAGACACAGATACGCAGTATTTT
TRBV6-5	TRBJ2-3	few	.	CASSYVGQGTDTQYF	TGTGCCAGCAGTTATGTGGGGCAGGGGACAGATACGCAGTATTTT
TRBV6-1	TRBJ1-2	once	.	CASSGRANYGYTF	TGTGCCAGCAGCGGTCGAGCAAACTATGGCTACACCTTC
TRBV11-2	TRBJ1-2	.	.	CASSLEGGSFGYTF	TGTGCCAGCAGCTTAGAGGGGGGGTCCTTCGGCTACACCTTC
TRBV9	TRBJ2-1	.	TRBD2	CASSPFAGGRVGEQFF	TGTGCCAGCAGCCCCTTCGCGGGGGGGCGGGTAGGTGAGCAGTTCTTC
TRBV7-9	TRBJ1-4	.	.	CASSSQNEKLFF	TGTGCCAGCAGCTCGCAAAATGAAAAACTGTTTTTT
TRBV9	TRBJ2-2	.	.	CASSPDWPYTGELFF	TGTGCCAGCAGCCCGGACTGGCCCTACACCGGGGAGCTGTTTTTT
TRBV19	TRBJ2-7	.	TRBD1	CASSRTGQGVYEQYF	TGTGCCAGTAGTAGGACGGGACAGGGGGTCTACGAGCAGTACTTC
TRBV19	TRBJ1-1	.	TRBD1	CASSTRPGQAEAFF	TGTGCCAGTAGTACCCGCCCAGGACAGGCTGAAGCTTTCTTT
TRBV5-1	TRBJ1-2	.	.	CASSLLQGTLDGYTF	TGCGCCAGCAGCTTACTCCAAGGGACCCTGGATGGCTACACCTTC
TRBV4-3	TRBJ1-5	.	TRBD1	CASSHSGQGDQPQHF	TGCGCCAGCAGCCACTCCGGACAGGGGGATCAGCCCCAGCATTTT
TRBV5-4	TRBJ1-2	few	.	CASSLFKEPNYGYTF	TGTGCCAGCAGCTTGTTCAAGGAGCCTAACTATGGCTACACCTTC
TRBV11-2	TRBJ2-1	.	TRBD1	CASSLGTGSVFSYNEQFF	TGTGCCAGCAGCTTAGGGACAGGATCCGTTTTCTCCTACAATGAGCAGTTCTTC
TRBV6-5	TRBJ2-5	.	TRBD2	CASSTGLAGVETQYF	TGTGCCAGCAGTACCGGACTAGCGGGAGTGGAGACCCAGTACTTC
TRBV21-1	TRBJ2-3	.	.	CASSKVGRGPTDTQYF	TGTGCCAGCAGCAAAGTGGGCAGGGGGCCAACAGATACGCAGTATTTT